The sequence of this TCR beta chain was determined in a study of response to subunit inactivated influenza vaccine. From the RT-PCR reads, TCRdb called clonotypes with MiXCR, one entry per CDR3 protein. The sample has roughly 710,000 distinct CDR3 sequences; 14% are singletons. This clonotype has a handful of counts. The TCR was taken from a man in his forties or fifties who received an inactivated influenza vaccine. The sequencing here drew on PBMCs from blood, taken around 15 days before vaccination.

Written as DNA, the CDR3 is TGTGCCAGCAGTGAATTTGGGACAGGGTACCTCTATGGCTACACCTTC. Its translation is CASSEFGTGYLYGYTF. The chain combines TRBV25-1 with TRBJ1-2; 9 nucleotides line up with TRBD1. This CDR3 region has 16 residues. J lost 4 bases, V lost 1 base, and 7 bases had no gene match. Germline V gene data show CDR1 as MGHDK and CDR2 as SYGVNS.